This TCR beta chain was retrieved from a study of beta chain features in type 1 diabetes. Isolation of CD4+ naive, central memory, regulatory and stem cell-like memory cells was achieved by sorting via CD45RO/CCR7/CD25/CD127/CD95/CD27. With regard to this clone: Its antigen is undetermined.

The ends were cut back, 1 base at V and 2 bases at J, with 9 bases in the middle. Germline-derived CDR1 and CDR2 are SGHTA and FQGNSA. This CDR3 is built from 14 residues. The sequenced template was cDNA made from the entire isolated RNA. Clones were read by immunoSEQ multiplex PCR, and TCRdb kept only the in-frame ones, dropping some. The table lists fewer than 250,000 clones, 68% of them singletons. Study results and limitations: In comparison with healthy donors, patients had naive, central memory and Treg TCRB repertoires that appeared more similar.

Sequenced input: naive CD4+ T cells from blood. This TCR derives from a man aged 25 to 40 in good health. This chain joins TRBV7-2 and TRBJ2-7, with D maybe TRBD2 (6 bases). The CDR3 region is CASSLVAGTYEQYF. The CDR3 DNA sequence: TGTGCCAGCAGCTTAGTCGCGGGGACCTACGAGCAGTACTTC.